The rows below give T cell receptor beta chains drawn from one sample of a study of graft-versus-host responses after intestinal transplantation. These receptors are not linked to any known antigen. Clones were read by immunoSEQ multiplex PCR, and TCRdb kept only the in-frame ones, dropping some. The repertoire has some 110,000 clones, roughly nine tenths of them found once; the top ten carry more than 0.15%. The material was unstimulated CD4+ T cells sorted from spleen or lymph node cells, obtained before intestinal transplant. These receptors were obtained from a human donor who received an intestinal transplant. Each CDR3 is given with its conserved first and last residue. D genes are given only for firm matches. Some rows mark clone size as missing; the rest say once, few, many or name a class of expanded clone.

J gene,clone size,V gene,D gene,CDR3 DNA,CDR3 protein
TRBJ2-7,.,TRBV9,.,TGTGCCAGCAGCCCTCCCCCGACTGACGGTAGCTCCTACGAGCAGTACTTC,CASSPPPTDGSSYEQYF
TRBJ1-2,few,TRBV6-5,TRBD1,TGTGCCAGCAGTTACACAGGGGCCGGCGGCTACACCTTC,CASSYTGAGGYTF
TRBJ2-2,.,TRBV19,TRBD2,TGTGCCAGTAGTATAAGGGTAGCGGGGGTTACCGGGGAGCTGTTTTTT,CASSIRVAGVTGELFF
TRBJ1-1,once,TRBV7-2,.,TGTGCCAGCAGCTTAGAGCGGAACACTGAAGCTTTCTTT,CASSLERNTEAFF
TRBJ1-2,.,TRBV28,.,TGTGCCAGCAGTTTACTAAAGTCTGGCTACACCTTC,CASSLLKSGYTF
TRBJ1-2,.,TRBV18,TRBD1,TGTGCCAGCTCGGTCGGACAGGGGCTCGGCTATGGCTACACCTTC,CASSVGQGLGYGYTF
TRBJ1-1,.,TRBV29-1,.,TGCAGCGTTTGGGTGAACGGGGTGGACACTGAAGCTTTCTTT,CSVWVNGVDTEAFF
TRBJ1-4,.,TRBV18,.,TGTGCCAGCTCACCTCTCGTAAGCGAAAAACTGTTTTTT,CASSPLVSEKLFF
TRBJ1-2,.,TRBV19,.,TGTGCCAGTAGTGGTGAAGACGGGAGACCTAACTATGGCTACACCTTC,CASSGEDGRPNYGYTF
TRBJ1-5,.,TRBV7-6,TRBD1,TGTGCCAGCAGCCGGACAGGGGGATATTATCAGCCCCAGCATTTT,CASSRTGGYYQPQHF
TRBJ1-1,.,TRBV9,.,TGTGCCAGCAGCGTAGGCAGGTTGACTGAAGCTTTCTTT,CASSVGRLTEAFF
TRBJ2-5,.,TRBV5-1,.,TGCGCCAGCAGCTCGACAGCGAGAGAGACCCAGTACTTC,CASSSTARETQYF
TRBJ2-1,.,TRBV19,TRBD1,TGTGCCAGTAGCAACAGGGGGGCCGCCTACAATGAGCAGTTCTTC,CASSNRGAAYNEQFF
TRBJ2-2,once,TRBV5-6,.,TGTGCCAGCAGCGAGGACGGGGAGCTGTTTTTT,CASSEDGELFF
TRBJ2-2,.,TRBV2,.,TGTGCCAGCAGTGTGGGCAGTTCCACCGGGGAGCTGTTTTTT,CASSVGSSTGELFF
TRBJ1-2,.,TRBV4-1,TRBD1,TGCGCCAGCAGCCAAGACCCGATGGGACAGGGGGCGCCGGGCACCTTC,CASSQDPMGQGAPGTF
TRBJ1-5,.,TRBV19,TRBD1,TGTGCCAGTAGTACCCGGGACAGGGGGTACAATCAGCCCCAGCATTTT,CASSTRDRGYNQPQHF
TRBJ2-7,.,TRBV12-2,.,TGTGCAAGTCGCTTGGGACTAGCGGTGGCCGGAAGCTCCTACGAGCAGTACTTC,CASRLGLAVAGSSYEQYF
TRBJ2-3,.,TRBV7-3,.,TGTGCCAGCAGCCCTAGCAGCACAGATACGCAGTATTTT,CASSPSSTDTQYF
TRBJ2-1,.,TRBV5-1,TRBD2,TGCGCCAGCAGCTTGTCGACTAGCGGGAGGGCCTACAATGAGCAGTTCTTC,CASSLSTSGRAYNEQFF
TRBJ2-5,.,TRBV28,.,TGTGCCAGCAGTTTCCTCCGCAGTCAAGAGACCCAGTACTTC,CASSFLRSQETQYF
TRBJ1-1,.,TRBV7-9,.,TGTGCCAGCAGCTCCCGCTACAGGATCCCATCCACTGAAGCTTTCTTT,CASSSRYRIPSTEAFF
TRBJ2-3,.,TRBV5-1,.,TGCGCCAGCAGCTCCGGACAGTCGGGAGATACGCAGTATTTT,CASSSGQSGDTQYF
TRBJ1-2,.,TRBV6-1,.,TGTGCCAGCAGTTTTACAGGGACCGCAGGCTACACCTTC,CASSFTGTAGYTF
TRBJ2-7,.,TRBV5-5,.,TGTGCCAGCAGCTCGAGGGGCGGGACAGCGCCCTACGAGCAGTACTTC,CASSSRGGTAPYEQYF
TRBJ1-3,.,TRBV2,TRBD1,TGTGCCAGCAGCGACCAGGGGGACCCCTCTGGAAACACCATATATTTT,CASSDQGDPSGNTIYF
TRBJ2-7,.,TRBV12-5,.,TGTGCTAGTGGTATCTTATCGCACGGGGGGCTCTACGAGCAGTACTTC,CASGILSHGGLYEQYF